This T cell receptor (beta chain) was observed in a study of vaccination and CD4 T cells after COVID-19. Study information: Vaccination of participants consisted of two doses of either BNT162b2 or mRNA-1273 vaccine. Post-COVID draws came a median roughly 100 days after diagnosis (range 35 to 161).

CDR3 length equals 15 residues. V trimming: 3 bases; J trimming: 5 bases; junction bases outside the gene matches: 10. Germline values: CDR1 GTSNPN, CDR2 SVGIG (reference sequence). An Oncomine TCR Beta short-read assay was used to sequence the DNA from cultured CD4+ T cells. TCRdb re-analysed the PCR reads in MiXCR, keeping a single row per CDR3 protein. There are under 20,000 distinct CDR3 sequences in the sample; around 80% occur only once, and about a sixth lies in the top ten. On this clonotype itself: What it recognizes is unknown.

Sample treatment: approximately nine-day PBMC culture with coronavirus spike peptide pools or control peptides (ViraFEST assay). Half the growth medium was swapped for new IL-2 medium on days 3 and 7. This sequence originates from a human donor who received a COVID-19 vaccine. This chain uses TRBV30 with TRBJ1-1; 9 nucleotides agree with TRBD1. Sequenced material: CD4+ T cells from blood, cultured in vitro, taken after SARS-CoV-2 vaccination. In DNA, the CDR3 is TGTGCCTGGAGCCAGCGGGACAGGGTTTATACTGAAGCTTTCTTT. It yields the protein CAWSQRDRVYTEAFF.